The source of this T cell receptor (beta chain) is a study of blood T cells in healthy people across ages. PCR was performed a second time for roughly 7 to 12 cycles using a sample-barcoded 5' primer and a J-beta primer mix. Each CDR3 protein gets one entry after TCRdb re-called the 5' RACE reads with MiXCR. This sample carries fewer than 900,000 distinct CDR3 sequences, around 48% of them seen once, and the ten largest clones take roughly 34%. The CDR3 runs to 13 residues. In germline, CDR1 is KGHSH, CDR2 LQKENI. Trimming shortened V by 3 bases and J by 4 bases, and 9 bases separated the two germline ends.

Sequenced: blood. The sequence derives from an older woman in good health. This chain connects TRBV18 to TRBJ1-1; D unresolved. The CDR3 region has the DNA TGTGCCAGCTCACCCAACGACGCCACTGAAGCTTTCTTT. Amino acids: CASSPNDATEAFF.